These T cell receptor beta chains were read from a single sample in a study of T cells after somatic rescue of genetic block. TCRdb's table, derived via immunoSEQ multiplex PCR, lists solely in-frame clones and lacks some. Among 80,000 to 90,000 clones listed, 70% to 90% were seen once. Sequenced sample: peripheral blood mononuclear cells (PBMCs). The receptors originated from a woman younger than 35. CDR3s include the opening cysteine and the closing phenylalanine or tryptophan. The D gene is left open where the match is weak. Only part of the rows carry a size: once, few, many, or a class if the clone is expanded.

clone size | CDR3 length | J gene | D gene | V gene | CDR3 DNA | CDR3 protein
once | 14 | TRBJ1-1 | NA | TRBV7-3 | TGTGCCAGCAGCTTCCTCCCGGGCGACACTGAAGCTTTCTTT | CASSFLPGDTEAFF
NA | 14 | TRBJ2-6 | NA | TRBV19 | TGTGCCAGTAGTATGGTTGGTGGGGCCAACGTCCTGACTTTC | CASSMVGGANVLTF
NA | 15 | TRBJ1-2 | TRBD1 | TRBV11-2 | TGTGCCAGCAGCTGGGCCTGGGACAGAAACTATGGCTACACCTTC | CASSWAWDRNYGYTF
NA | 14 | TRBJ2-7 | NA | TRBV6-1 | TGTGCCAGCACTGGGACTTTGATATCCTACGAGCAGTACTTC | CASTGTLISYEQYF
NA | 13 | TRBJ2-1 | NA | TRBV9 | TGTGCCAGCACCCCTGGGGTTAATAGTGAGCAGTTCTTC | CASTPGVNSEQFF
NA | 13 | TRBJ2-5 | TRBD2 | TRBV7-2 | TGTGCCAGCACCCGGGGGGGCGAGGAGACCCAGTACTTC | CASTRGGEETQYF
NA | 11 | TRBJ2-7 | NA | TRBV10-3 | TGTGCCACCCTACTAGGCTACGAGCAGTACTTC | CATLLGYEQYF
NA | 14 | TRBJ1-5 | NA | TRBV10-2 | TGCGCCAGCAGTGTGGCAGCGAGCAATCAGCCCCAGCATTTT | CASSVAASNQPQHF
NA | 15 | TRBJ2-1 | NA | TRBV15 | TGTGCCACCAGCAGAGGGGCGGGACAGTACAATGAGCAGTTCTTC | CATSRGAGQYNEQFF
once | 14 | TRBJ2-2 | NA | TRBV27 | TGTGCCAGCAGTTTATGGGCTAGCACCGGGGAGCTGTTTTTT | CASSLWASTGELFF
once | 12 | TRBJ2-1 | NA | TRBV5-6 | TGTGCCAGCAGCTTGGGTGCGACAGTACAGTTCTTC | CASSLGATVQFF
NA | 16 | TRBJ2-3 | NA | TRBV27 | TGTGCCAGCAGTTCCGGACGCCGGGTTGGCACAGATACGCAGTATTTT | CASSSGRRVGTDTQYF
NA | 13 | TRBJ1-5 | TRBD1 | TRBV10-3 | TGTGCCATCAGAGACAGGGTAGGGCAGCCCCAGCATTTT | CAIRDRVGQPQHF
NA | 14 | TRBJ2-2 | NA | TRBV19 | TGTGCCAGTAGTCCCCCCGTGGCGCCCGGGGAGCTGTTTTTT | CASSPPVAPGELFF
NA | 12 | TRBJ2-2 | NA | TRBV9 | TGTGCCAGCAGCGTATTAGTCGGGGAGCTGTTTTTT | CASSVLVGELFF
NA | 15 | TRBJ2-2 | TRBD1 | TRBV5-6 | TGTGCCAGCAGCCCGACAGGGGGCCTAACCGGGGAGCTGTTTTTT | CASSPTGGLTGELFF
once | 18 | TRBJ2-7 | TRBD2 | TRBV5-6 | TGTGCCAGCAGCCCTGCCCCGGGGGCTAGCGGGATCCCCTACGAGCAGTACTTC | CASSPAPGASGIPYEQYF
NA | 13 | TRBJ2-3 | NA | TRBV28 | TGTGCCAGCAGTACCCCCAGCACAGATACGCAGTATTTT | CASSTPSTDTQYF
NA | 11 | TRBJ2-7 | NA | TRBV7-9 | TGTGCCAGCAGCCTCTCTGGGGAGCAGTACTTC | CASSLSGEQYF
NA | 13 | TRBJ2-2 | NA | TRBV7-3 | TGTGCCAGCAACCATGGAAACACCGGGGAGCTGTTTTTT | CASNHGNTGELFF
NA | 17 | TRBJ2-1 | NA | TRBV5-6 | TGTGCCAGCAGCTTGGTAAGGCGGGGTAGCTCCTACAATGAGCAGTTCTTC | CASSLVRRGSSYNEQFF
NA | 13 | TRBJ2-7 | TRBD2 | TRBV28 | TGTGCCAGCAGTTTACTAGCGGGATACGAGCAGTACTTC | CASSLLAGYEQYF
NA | 19 | TRBJ1-1 | TRBD1 | TRBV28 | TGTGCCAGCAGTTCCTTTTTCAGTATGACAGGGGATAAGAACACTGAAGCTTTCTTT | CASSSFFSMTGDKNTEAFF
NA | 17 | TRBJ2-2 | TRBD1 | TRBV19 | TGTGCCAGTAGTATTCCGACAGGGTACCATAGGGGCGGGGAGCTGTTTTTT | CASSIPTGYHRGGELFF
NA | 16 | TRBJ2-5 | TRBD1 | TRBV28 | TGTGCCAGCAACCCGGACAGGGGGAACTTCCAAGAGACCCAGTACTTC | CASNPDRGNFQETQYF
NA | 13 | TRBJ1-1 | TRBD1 | TRBV5-4 | TGTGCCAGTAAACAGGGGAATGGCGCTGAAGCTTTCTTT | CASKQGNGAEAFF
few | 12 | TRBJ1-4 | NA | TRBV11-3 | TGTGCCAGCAGCCTCAGGGATGAAAAACTGTTTTTT | CASSLRDEKLFF
NA | 16 | TRBJ2-2 | TRBD2 | TRBV5-5 | TGTGCCAGCAGCCACGGGACTAGCGGTCTAACCGGGGAGCTGTTTTTT | CASSHGTSGLTGELFF
NA | 16 | TRBJ2-7 | NA | TRBV1 | TGCACCAGCAGCCAAGATCTTTGGGCTGCCTCCTACGAGCAGTACTTC | CTSSQDLWAASYEQYF
once | 17 | TRBJ2-5 | NA | TRBV5-6 | TGTGCCAGCAGCTTGATACCCCTACGGGGTGGAATGGAGACCCAGTACTTC | CASSLIPLRGGMETQYF
NA | 12 | TRBJ2-7 | NA | TRBV28 | TGTGCCAGCAGTTTACAGGGGCAGGAGCAGTACTTC | CASSLQGQEQYF
NA | 14 | TRBJ2-7 | NA | TRBV28 | TGTGCCAGCAGCCTCCCCGGGGGAAGGAACGAGCAGTACTTC | CASSLPGGRNEQYF
NA | 17 | TRBJ1-4 | TRBD1 | TRBV11-2 | TGTGCCAGCAGCTTATTTCCAGGGGGAAGGGGTGGGGAAAAACTGTTTTTT | CASSLFPGGRGGEKLFF
NA | 14 | TRBJ1-5 | NA | TRBV2 | TGTGCCAGCATGCAGGTCACCAGCAATCAGCCCCAGCATTTT | CASMQVTSNQPQHF
NA | 14 | TRBJ1-1 | NA | TRBV28 | TGTGCCAGCAGTTTCCCCTCCTTGAACACTGAAGCTTTCTTT | CASSFPSLNTEAFF
NA | 16 | TRBJ2-3 | TRBD2 | TRBV6-6 | TGTGCCAGCAGTTTGCTAGCGGGGGGGACGACAGATACGCAGTATTTT | CASSLLAGGTTDTQYF
NA | 18 | TRBJ2-7 | TRBD2 | TRBV7-2 | TGTGCCAGCAGCTTAGGCCCCCAGTCATCCCACGGGAGGGTCGAGCAGTACTTC | CASSLGPQSSHGRVEQYF
NA | 18 | TRBJ2-5 | TRBD1 | TRBV2 | TGTGCCAGCAGTGTAAGTAGGGACAGAGCAACGATCCAAGAGACCCAGTACTTC | CASSVSRDRATIQETQYF
once | 9 | TRBJ1-1 | NA | TRBV2 | TGTGCCAGCAGTAAAGAAGCTTTCTTT | CASSKEAFF
NA | 14 | TRBJ1-2 | NA | TRBV28 | TGTGCCAGCAGGGAGGGCAGTTCTAACTATGGCTACACCTTC | CASREGSSNYGYTF
NA | 16 | TRBJ1-5 | TRBD1 | TRBV28 | TGTGCCAGCAGTCGCTTTAGGGGGCAATTCAATCAGCCCCAGCATTTT | CASSRFRGQFNQPQHF
NA | 17 | TRBJ2-1 | NA | TRBV5-1 | TGCGCCAGCAGCTTGGGGCCATCGGCGAGCTCCTACAATGAGCAGTTCTTC | CASSLGPSASSYNEQFF
NA | 15 | TRBJ2-1 | NA | TRBV2 | TGTGCCAGCAGTGGAGGGCAGGTCCCCTACAATGAGCAGTTCTTC | CASSGGQVPYNEQFF
NA | 11 | TRBJ2-7 | NA | TRBV5-6 | TGTGCCAGCAGCTTGGGGAACGAGCAGTACTTC | CASSLGNEQYF
NA | 14 | TRBJ1-3 | NA | TRBV6-6 | TGTGCCAGCAGAACTACAGGGTCTGGAAACACCATATATTTT | CASRTTGSGNTIYF
once | 14 | TRBJ2-7 | NA | TRBV19 | TGTGCCAGTGGCCCGGGGGGCGGGTCCTACGAGCAGTACTTC | CASGPGGGSYEQYF